A selection of T cell receptor beta chains follows, all from one sample in a study of blood T cell repertoires in COVID-19. Profiling relied on immunoSEQ multiplex PCR, and the TCRdb table lists in-frame clones only, not all of them. The sample yields about 180,000 clones, 80% to 85% seen once. Specimen: peripheral blood. The receptor source for this set is a woman at least 80 years old with COVID-19, enrolled during active disease. Both conserved end residues are part of each CDR3. Each record gives: J gene, V gene, D gene, clone size, CDR3 DNA, CDR3 protein. A D gene is named only where the DNA matches it firmly. Clone size is shown for a subset of rows, as once, few, many or a class of expanded clone.

TRBJ2-3,TRBV5-1,.,.,TGCGCCAGCAGCCGCCCGGGATCAGATACGCAGTATTTT,CASSRPGSDTQYF
TRBJ2-3,TRBV28,TRBD2,.,TGTGCCAGCAGTAGTAGCGGGTCCCCACTTTATACGCAGTATTTT,CASSSSGSPLYTQYF
TRBJ2-5,TRBV23-1,.,.,TGCGCCAGCGGAAACAGGGAAGAGACCCAGTACTTC,CASGNREETQYF
TRBJ1-1,TRBV7-9,.,.,TGTGCCAGCAGCGGAGGGTCTAACACTGAAGCTTTCTTT,CASSGGSNTEAFF
TRBJ2-7,TRBV5-6,.,.,TGTGCCAGCAGCTTTCTTCACAGGCTCTCCTACGAGCAGTACTTC,CASSFLHRLSYEQYF
TRBJ2-7,TRBV4-2,TRBD2,few,TGTGCCAGCAGCCAAGCGGGGACTAGCGGGAGCAGTCCCTACGAGCAGTACTTC,CASSQAGTSGSSPYEQYF
TRBJ2-1,TRBV7-2,.,.,TGTGCCAGCAGCTTAGTGGTGGTGTCAGGGATGTCTGGTTATGAGCAGTTCTTC,CASSLVVVSGMSGYEQFF
TRBJ2-7,TRBV29-1,TRBD2,.,TGCAGCGTTGAAGTCGGGACAGGAGAGGGGACTAGCGGGTTGTCCTACGAGCAGTACTTC,CSVEVGTGEGTSGLSYEQYF
TRBJ2-1,TRBV7-9,.,.,TGTGCCAGCAGCGACAGGCCAGCCTACAATGAGCAGTTCTTC,CASSDRPAYNEQFF
TRBJ1-2,TRBV13,TRBD1,once,TGTGCCAGCAGCTCTCACTTAGCCCGGGCATCGGGACAGGGTTATGGCTACACCTTC,CASSSHLARASGQGYGYTF
TRBJ1-1,TRBV5-4,TRBD1,.,TGTGCCAGCAGCAGACAGGGGGTGAACACTGAAGCTTTCTTT,CASSRQGVNTEAFF
TRBJ1-2,TRBV5-4,TRBD1,.,TGTGCCAGCAGCTTCTCAGGGGGCGGCTATGGCTACACCTTC,CASSFSGGGYGYTF
TRBJ1-4,TRBV28,TRBD1,.,TGTGCCAGCAGCCCTACGACAGGGGCTAATGAAAAACTGTTTTTT,CASSPTTGANEKLFF
TRBJ2-7,TRBV4-2,.,.,TGTGCCAGCAGCCAAGAGGACAGATCCTACGAGCAGTACTTC,CASSQEDRSYEQYF
TRBJ2-5,TRBV3-1/TRBV3-2,.,.,TGTGCCAGCAGCCAAGAGAGGGGGGGCCAGGGAGAGACCCAGTACTTC,CASSQERGGQGETQYF
TRBJ2-3,TRBV5-6,TRBD2,.,TGTGCCAGCAGCCTGAAGACTAGCGGGTTCACAGATACGCAGTATTTT,CASSLKTSGFTDTQYF
TRBJ1-6,TRBV6-2/TRBV6-3,TRBD1,.,TGTGCCAGCAGCCCCCGGGGACAGGGAAATTCACCCCTCCACTTT,CASSPRGQGNSPLHF
TRBJ2-1,TRBV5-4,TRBD2,.,TGTGCCAGCAGCTTGGGACTAGCGGGGGGGCCGATAGGTGAGCAGTTCTTC,CASSLGLAGGPIGEQFF
TRBJ1-5,TRBV18,TRBD1,.,TGTGCCAGCTCACCGACAGGGGCGGGCAATCAGCCCCAGCATTTT,CASSPTGAGNQPQHF
TRBJ1-1,TRBV19,.,.,TGTGCCAGTAGTATGGCGGGAGGAGCTGAAGCTTTCTTT,CASSMAGGAEAFF
TRBJ1-1,TRBV28,TRBD1,.,TGTGCCAGCAGCCCCACAGGGACAGGATTGAACACTGAAGCTTTCTTT,CASSPTGTGLNTEAFF
TRBJ1-2,TRBV5-5,.,.,TGTGCCAGCAGCTCGACTACCGGGCACTATGGCTACACCTTC,CASSSTTGHYGYTF
TRBJ2-5,TRBV29-1,TRBD1,.,TGCAGCGCAACAGGGGGTGGGGGTCCAGAGACCCAGTACTTC,CSATGGGGPETQYF
TRBJ1-6,TRBV19,.,.,TGTGCCAGTACTCCCCTCGGGTATAATTCACCCCTCCACTTT,CASTPLGYNSPLHF
TRBJ1-1,TRBV11-2,.,.,TGTGCCAGCAGCTCCCAGCGGGGGGGGCTGTGGACTGAAGCTTTCTTT,CASSSQRGGLWTEAFF
TRBJ2-1,TRBV5-1,.,many,TGCGCCAGCAGCGCTATAAATGTAGGCGGTGAGCAGTTCTTC,CASSAINVGGEQFF
TRBJ1-2,TRBV5-1,.,.,TGCGCCAGCAGCTTGGTTGGCGGGTTGAGTCGTGGCTACACCTTC,CASSLVGGLSRGYTF
TRBJ1-2,TRBV29-1,.,.,TGCAGCGTTGTAATCTCAGGAATTACCTATGGCTACACCTTC,CSVVISGITYGYTF
TRBJ2-1,TRBV30,.,.,TGTGCCTGGAAGACGACAGCCTACAATGAGCAGTTCTTC,CAWKTTAYNEQFF
TRBJ1-3,TRBV28,.,.,TGTGCCAGCAGTGGGGTGGAGGGCTCTGGAAACACCATATATTTT,CASSGVEGSGNTIYF
TRBJ2-5,TRBV28,TRBD1,.,TGTGCCAGCCTAGAGACAGGGGGCGTGGGGGAGACCCAGTACTTC,CASLETGGVGETQYF
TRBJ2-1,TRBV5-4,.,.,TGTGCCAGCAGCTTGGGCGGGGCCGGGGCGGGGGAGCAGTTCTTC,CASSLGGAGAGEQFF